The 10 T cell receptor beta chains given below trace back to one sample, sequenced in a study of blood T cell repertoires in COVID-19. Sequenced by immunoSEQ multiplex PCR; TCRdb stores in-frame clones only, minus some. The sample shows 300,000 to 350,000 clones, roughly 87% of them seen only once. The material sequenced was peripheral blood. The receptors were sampled from a man between 18 and 29 years old with active or convalescent COVID-19.

The J gene is TRBJ1-2, the V gene TRBV7-9; 7 bases line up with TRBD1. The length of the CDR3 is 15 residues. Per germline, CDR1 SEHNR and CDR2 FQNEAQ (reference sequence). J lost 1 base, V lost 1 base, and 3 bases had no gene match. The CDR3 loop is CASSLGQGINYGYTF. CDR3 sequence (DNA): TGTGCCAGCAGCTTAGGACAGGGAATTAACTATGGCTACACCTTC.

This chain uses TRBV27 with TRBJ2-7, with 10 nucleotides matching TRBD1. CDR3 size: 16 residues. Germline V lookup: CDR1 MNHEY, CDR2 SMNVEV (reference sequence). V lost 0 bases to trimming and J lost 3 bases; unmatched junction nucleotides: 5. CDR3 loop: CASSLSGTGVYYEQYF. The CDR3 DNA is TGTGCCAGCAGTTTATCGGGGACAGGGGTCTACTACGAGCAGTACTTC.

The genes are TRBV5-1 and TRBJ2-7; TRBD2 aligns across 13 bases. The germline CDR1 and CDR2 sequences are SGHRS and YFSETQ. CDR3 length equals 16 residues. Trimming cost V 4 bases and J 4 bases; bases outside gene matches: 8. CDR3 loop: CASSPGTSGTIYEQYF. As DNA, the CDR3 is TGCGCCAGCAGCCCCGGGACTAGCGGGACCATTTACGAGCAGTACTTC.

The chain recombines TRBV7-2 with TRBJ2-2, with TRBD2 identical over 8 bases. The CDR3 is 19 amino acids. Per germline, CDR1 SGHTA and CDR2 FQGNSA. J gave up 4 bases and V 5 bases, and 18 bases lay outside the gene matches. CDR3 bases: TGTGCCAGCAGCACTCAACCGGGACTAGTGTCATCGGGCACCGGGGAGCTGTTTTTT. It is translated as CASSTQPGLVSSGTGELFF.

The chain is built from TRBV6-5 and TRBJ1-1, with 9 bases lining up with TRBD1. V shed 6 bases and J 9 bases; nucleotides not matched to a gene: 11. The CDR3 loop spans 14 amino acids. Germline assignment: CDR1 MNHEY and CDR2 SVGAGI. CDR3 nucleotides: TGTGCCAGCAGAACTTCCGGGACAGGGAGTAAAGCTTTCTTT. The encoded protein is CASRTSGTGSKAFF.

The gene calls are TRBV7-2 and TRBJ2-3, with 8 bases that match TRBD1. The CDR3 totals 15 residues. Per germline, CDR1 SGHTA and CDR2 FQGNSA. V lost 3 bases, J lost 0 bases, and 2 bases stayed unmatched. This chain's CDR3 is CASSFRTGSTDTQYF. CDR3 DNA sequence: TGTGCCAGCAGCTTTCGGACAGGGAGCACAGATACGCAGTATTTT.

The genes are TRBV14 and TRBJ1-6, with TRBD1 as a possible D gene (5 bases). The CDR3 is 13 amino acids. The germline V and J ends were trimmed by 2 bases and 14 bases, with 13 bases remaining between them. The germline V gene encodes CDR1 SGHDN and CDR2 FVKESK. In nucleotides, the CDR3 is TGTGCCAGCAGCCAATTGCAGGGAAGGTCCCTCCACTTT. Amino acid sequence: CASSQLQGRSLHF.

V usage is TRBV7-3 and J usage is TRBJ2-3, with D perhaps matching TRBD2 (6 bases). Germline V gene sequence: CDR1 SGHTA, CDR2 FQGTGA. Trimming took off 1 base at V and 1 base at J, with 12 bases between the two ends. This CDR3 is 16 amino acids long. In DNA, the CDR3 is TGTGCCAGCAGCTTAATCGGCACGGGGGGCACAGATACGCAGTATTTT. Amino acids: CASSLIGTGGTDTQYF.

The chain is built from TRBV6-5 and TRBJ1-2; TRBD1 matches 10 bases. CDR3 size: 15 residues. The V and J ends lost 2 bases and 8 bases, in that order; junction bases with no gene match: 8. CDR1 MNHEY and CDR2 SVGAGI come from the germline V gene. The CDR3 is CASSYDRTGGAGYTF. Written as DNA, the CDR3 is TGTGCCAGCAGTTACGATAGGACAGGGGGTGCGGGCTACACCTTC.

This chain connects TRBV6-5 to TRBJ2-1; tentatively, D is TRBD2 (7 bases). The germline V gene has CDR1 MNHEY and CDR2 SVGAGI. Deletions cut 3 bases from V and 8 bases from J, with 17 bases between. CDR3 size: 15 residues. CDR3: CASSYGGGPGYEQFF. In DNA form, the CDR3 reads TGTGCCAGCAGTTATGGGGGGGGCCCAGGGTATGAGCAGTTCTTC.